These T cell receptor beta chains were read from a single sample in a study of tumor and adjacent non-tumor tissue in lung cancer. TCRdb itself ran the multiplex PCR reads through MiXCR, one entry per CDR3 protein. Of fewer than 100,000 distinct CDR3 sequences listed, roughly 72% were seen once; the top ten hold under 9.5%. Sequencing was performed on lung tumor tissue. These receptors came from a woman in her thirties or forties with non-small cell lung cancer. Each CDR3 is given with its conserved first and last residue. The order of the fields is clone size, J gene, D gene, V gene, CDR3 DNA, CDR3 protein. The D gene is left open where the match is weak. Some rows have no size entry. The others give once, few or many, or a class for an expanded clone.

>few|TRBJ2-1|.|TRBV4-2
TGTTCCAGCAGCCAAGTCCTGGGGACTGAGCAGTTCTTC
CSSSQVLGTEQFF
>.|TRBJ2-3|.|TRBV11-2
TGTGCCAGCAGCTCCGAGCTGATAGAAACAGATACGCAGTATTTT
CASSSELIETDTQYF
>.|TRBJ2-3|TRBD2|TRBV5-1
TGCGCCAGCAGCCTCAACCAAAGTGGCAGAGGGAGGGGCACAGATACAGAGTATTTT
CASSLNQSGRGRGTDTEYF
>.|TRBJ2-5|.|TRBV29-1
TGTAGCGTGGGAGTAGTCCAAGAGACCCATTACTTC
CSVGVVQETHYF
>.|TRBJ1-5|.|TRBV12-3/TRBV12-4
TGTGCCAGCAGTTTGAACAACCGCGGCAATCAGCCCCAGCATTTT
CASSLNNRGNQPQHF
>.|TRBJ1-1|.|TRBV4-1
TGCGCCAGCAGCCAAGGCAGGTTCACAGAAGCTTTTTTT
CASSQGRFTEAFF
>once|TRBJ1-2|.|TRBV6-2/TRBV6-3
TGTGCCAGCAGACCCCTCGACAGTTACTATGGCTACATCTTC
CASRPLDSYYGYIF
>.|TRBJ2-6|.|TRBV11-2
TGTGCCACTAGCCCGAACTTGAAGGGCTCTGGTGCCAACGTCCTGACTTTC
CATSPNLKGSGANVLTF
>.|TRBJ2-3|.|TRBV20-1
TGCAGTTCTAGGGGGACTCCTGCGGATACGCAGTATTTT
CSSRGTPADTQYF
>few|TRBJ1-6|TRBD1|TRBV6-6
TGTGCCGGCAGTTTAAGGACAGGGAAGTATTCACCCCTCCACTTT
CAGSLRTGKYSPLHF
>many|TRBJ1-5|.|TRBV20-1
TGCAGTGTCTCAGGGAAAATGAGCAATCAGCCCCAGCATTTT
CSVSGKMSNQPQHF
>.|TRBJ2-3|TRBD2|TRBV5-6
TGTGCCAGCAGCTCGGAAGTTAGCGGGGGCCGAACAGGAGATACGCAGTATTTT
CASSSEVSGGRTGDTQYF
>once|TRBJ2-6|.|TRBV25-1
TGTGCCTGCAGTGGAGGGCGGTCTTACGTTTCTGGGGCCAACGTCCTGACTTTC
CACSGGRSYVSGANVLTF
>few|TRBJ1-3|.|TRBV11-2
TGTGCCAGCAGTGGGAGTTCAGGGACTACTGGAAACACCATATATTTT
CASSGSSGTTGNTIYF
>.|TRBJ1-2|.|TRBV28
TGTGCCAGCAGTTTAGGTTGGGAGCGTCGCGACTATGGCTACACCTTC
CASSLGWERRDYGYTF
>.|TRBJ2-5|.|TRBV11-2
TGTGCCAGCAGCTTAGGACTACACGCGAACATGGGGCGCGGAGAGACCCAGTGCTTC
CASSLGLHANMGRGETQCF
>medium-sized|TRBJ1-5|.|TRBV30
TGTGCCTGGAGGTCACAGGTTGCCAATCAGCCCCAGCATTTT
CAWRSQVANQPQHF
>few|TRBJ2-2|.|TRBV5-1
TGCGCCAGCAGCTTGCGGTATGAGACCGGGGAGCTGTTTTTT
CASSLRYETGELFF
>.|TRBJ2-7|.|TRBV6-1
TGTGCCAGCGGCCTACAGGACTACGAGCAGTACTTC
CASGLQDYEQYF
>many|TRBJ2-7|TRBD1|TRBV6-1
TGTGCCAGCACCGCGGTGGGGGACAGCGCCTACGAGCAGTACTTC
CASTAVGDSAYEQYF
>.|TRBJ2-7|TRBD1|TRBV6-2/TRBV6-3
TGTCCCAGCATTCCGGACAGGGCTGGCGAGGAGTACTTC
CPSIPDRAGEEYF
>few|TRBJ1-1|.|TRBV2
TGTGCCAGCAGTGAGGGGGCGGGAGCTTTCTTT
CASSEGAGAFF
>.|TRBJ2-7|.|TRBV29-1
TGTAGCGTTGGATGTAGCAACCACAAGCAGTACTTC
CSVGCSNHKQYF
>.|TRBJ2-3|TRBD1|TRBV11-3
TGTGCCAGCAGTCTTCGAACAGGGGAAAGGATAGATGCGCAGTATTTT
CASSLRTGERIDAQYF
>once|TRBJ2-3|.|TRBV6-6
TGTGCCAGCAGTTGCCGGGGGAGCACAGATACGCAATATTTT
CASSCRGSTDTQYF
>few|TRBJ1-5|TRBD1|TRBV6-5
TGTGCCAGCGGTTATCCGGGACAGCCTCAGCATTTT
CASGYPGQPQHF
>.|TRBJ2-3|.|TRBV6-4
TGTGCCAGCAGTGGCTCGATTGGGGCGGGGACAAGAGATACGCAGTATTTT
CASSGSIGAGTRDTQYF
>many|TRBJ2-1|.|TRBV20-1
TGCAGTGCGTCAGGAGGGGTAAATGAGCAGTTCTTC
CSASGGVNEQFF
>many|TRBJ2-7|.|TRBV12-3/TRBV12-4
TGTGCCAGCAGGAAGACAGGACAAGTCTACGAGCAGTACTTC
CASRKTGQVYEQYF
>.|TRBJ2-1|.|TRBV29-1
TGCAGCGTACAGGGAGCGGGAATCTCCTACAATGAGCAGTTCTTC
CSVQGAGISYNEQFF
>.|TRBJ2-2|TRBD2|TRBV5-6
TGTGCCAACAGCTTGGATGGCCTAGCGGGAACCTTGGGGGAGCTGTTTTTT
CANSLDGLAGTLGELFF
>.|TRBJ2-1|TRBD2|TRBV11-3
TGCGCCAGCAGCCTCGGACTAGTCGTGAGTGGCTCCTACAATGAGCAGTTCTTC
CASSLGLVVSGSYNEQFF
>once|TRBJ2-7|.|TRBV6-1
TGTGCCAGTATCCGTCCGGACAGCTACGAGCAGTACTTC
CASIRPDSYEQYF
>.|TRBJ2-1|TRBD2|TRBV5-4
TGTGCCAGCAAGTTGAGTGCGGGGGTTTTCAATGAGCAGTTCTTC
CASKLSAGVFNEQFF
>.|TRBJ2-7|TRBD1|TRBV28
TGTGCCAGCAGGGGACAGGGAATTTACGAGCAGTACTTC
CASRGQGIYEQYF
>many|TRBJ2-5|TRBD2|TRBV5-4
TGTGCCAGCAGCTTGCTAGCGGGGGGGCTAGAAGAGACCCAGTACTTC
CASSLLAGGLEETQYF
>.|TRBJ2-2|TRBD1|TRBV11-1
TGTGCCAGCAGCCCCTCCGGGACAGGGAACACCGGGGAGTTGTTTTTT
CASSPSGTGNTGELFF
>.|TRBJ1-4|.|TRBV29-1
TGCAGCGCTGGGATGGGTAATGAAAAACTGTTTTTT
CSAGMGNEKLFF
>.|TRBJ2-1|.|TRBV11-1
TGTGCCAGCAGGTTAGGTGGGGGCGATGAACAGTTCTTC
CASRLGGGDEQFF
>few|TRBJ2-1|.|TRBV11-2
TGTGCCAGCAGCAAGGCACTGGCTGCACTGTACAATGAGCAGTTTTTC
CASSKALAALYNEQFF
>.|TRBJ2-3|.|TRBV29-1
TGCAGCTGTGCGGTAGGGGGGCATATGCAGTATTTT
CSCAVGGHMQYF
>medium-sized|TRBJ2-7|.|TRBV10-3
TGTGCCTCCGGGGAACCTGAGCAGTACTTC
CASGEPEQYF
>.|TRBJ1-2|.|TRBV5-6
TGTGCCAGCGGCTTTTACAGCTCTGGCGGCTACACATTC
CASGFYSSGGYTF
>.|TRBJ2-1|TRBD2|TRBV29-1
TGCAACGGCCTTGGACTAGAGGGAAATGAGCAGTTCTTC
CNGLGLEGNEQFF
>many|TRBJ1-6|.|TRBV7-9
TGTGCCAGCAGCTTAGGCATGGGGCCTAATTCACCCCTCCACTTT
CASSLGMGPNSPLHF
>.|TRBJ2-7|.|TRBV6-2/TRBV6-3
TGTGCCAGCAGCTCCCAGGCGGATACCTACGAGCAGTACTTC
CASSSQADTYEQYF
>.|TRBJ2-5|TRBD2|TRBV12-3/TRBV12-4
TGTGCCAGAAAAGCTAGCGGGGCCCACCAAGAGGCCCAGTACTTC
CARKASGAHQEAQYF
>.|TRBJ2-7|TRBD2|TRBV4-1
TGTACCAGCAGCCAAAGTAGCGGGGGGGCACAAGAGCAGTACTTC
CTSSQSSGGAQEQYF
>.|TRBJ2-4|TRBD2|TRBV11-2
TGTGCCAACAGCCCGTGGACTAGCGGGGGGAAGGGCATTCAGTATTTC
CANSPWTSGGKGIQYF
>.|TRBJ1-1|TRBD1|TRBV11-2
TGTGCCAGTGGGTCCTGGACAGGGAACACTGAAGCTTTCTTT
CASGSWTGNTEAFF
>.|TRBJ1-1|.|TRBV11-2
TGTGCCAGCAATTTAGAATTACGGGGAGTCAACACTGAAGCTTTCTTT
CASNLELRGVNTEAFF
>.|TRBJ2-5|TRBD1|TRBV11-2
TGTGCCAGCAGCGATAGCAGATCCACCGGGACAGGTCAAGGGAACCAGTACTTC
CASSDSRSTGTGQGNQYF
>.|TRBJ1-2|.|TRBV4-2
TGTGCCAGCAGCCAAACTAAAGGGAGCGGTGGCTACACCTTC
CASSQTKGSGGYTF
>.|TRBJ1-1|.|TRBV5-4
TGTGCTAGCAGCTTGGCCGCAGGGCCCACTGAAGCTTTCTTT
CASSLAAGPTEAFF
>once|TRBJ2-1|TRBD2|TRBV29-1
TGCAGCGCGACTAGCGGTTTTTCTAACAATGAGCTGTTCTTC
CSATSGFSNNELFF